The present T cell receptor (beta chain) was sequenced within a study of CD8 T cells in ankylosing spondylitis (TCRdb year 2017). Study-level background: T cell receptor beta repertoires were profiled in healthy donors and ankylosing spondylitis patients so that disease-linked TCR variants could be found. In total, the full study cohort was made up of 95 to 110 healthy donors and 25 ankylosing spondylitis patients. Peripheral blood was sampled, and synovial fluid was additionally collected from ankylosing spondylitis patients.

Summary of the overall study and its limitations: In peripheral blood, the disease-linked clones were found at relatively low frequencies and had a CD8+ phenotype. A TCR beta motif made up of several highly homologous amino acid variants appeared to be characteristic of blood from ankylosing spondylitis patients. According to the report, matched synovial fluid samples from ankylosing spondylitis patients were significantly enriched for the disease-linked clones. Some of the motif variants had been reported before in the synovial fluid and blood of reactive arthritis patients, a finding that suggests common disease-initiation mechanisms.

The instrument was an Illumina HiSeq 2500. Quantitative 5'-RACE with molecular barcodes was used to prepare TCR beta libraries. The study's processing was this. Disease-linked TCR variants were identified with a new computational method built on a probabilistic model of VDJ rearrangement. TCRdb handled the public reads itself, with Q25 trimming in fastp and clone calling in MiXCR, and kept productive beta chains. Identical CDR3 proteins give one entry, which carries the most common genes and DNA. TCRdb's processing, not the authors' own work, is the source of the V and J calls. Within this sample are fewer than 750,000 distinct CDR3 sequences, with 15% to 20% of them counted one time only. Together, the top ten hold over 15% of the sample. A note on this clonotype: This clone's antigen is unknown. Base qualities are missing; no much larger clone stands one base away.

V lost 4 bases and J lost 2 bases; the stretch between them is 9 bases long. As encoded in the germline V gene (reference sequence), CDR1 is SEHNR while CDR2 is FQNEAQ. The CDR3, cysteine through phenylalanine, is 13 amino acids long. Only the CDR3 DNA is retained, 39 bases long and in frame from the first base. The chain employs TRBV7-9 and TRBJ2-7; no D gene can be assigned with confidence. The sample was blood, either unsorted or a sorted T cell fraction (not recorded which). This sequence was found in a male donor with ankylosing spondylitis. The DNA is as follows: TGTGCCAGCAGCTCCCCCAGCACCTACGAGCAGTACTTC. Its translation reads: CASSSPSTYEQYF.